These T cell receptor beta chains were read from a single sample in a study of blood T cells in healthy people across ages. TCRdb analysed the 5' RACE reads with MiXCR anew, one entry per CDR3 protein. The sample holds about 680,000 distinct CDR3 sequences, approximately 49% seen once. The material sequenced was blood. Every receptor here comes from an older woman in good health. CDR3s include the opening cysteine and the closing phenylalanine or tryptophan. A D gene is named only where the DNA matches it firmly. For some rows the clone size is stated as once, few or many, or as a class when expanded; others skip it.

clone_size	v_call	j_call	d_call	cdr3_aa	cdr3_nt
-	TRBV7-9	TRBJ1-5	-	CASSPEGTSNQPQHF	TGTGCCAGCAGCCCTGAGGGGACCAGCAATCAGCCCCAGCATTTT
once	TRBV5-8	TRBJ2-3	-	CASCTSLRPRGTDTQYF	TGTGCCAGCTGCACTAGCCTAAGGCCGAGGGGCACAGATACGCAGTATTTT
-	TRBV20-1	TRBJ2-1	TRBD2	CSAWGLAMNEQFF	TGCAGTGCTTGGGGACTAGCGATGAATGAGCAGTTCTTC
-	TRBV12-3/TRBV12-4	TRBJ1-6	-	CASSYRDGNSPLHF	TGTGCCAGCAGTTATCGGGACGGCAATTCACCCCTCCACTTT
-	TRBV7-2	TRBJ2-3	TRBD2	CAIRTSGIRDTQYF	TGTGCCATAAGGACTAGCGGGATTAGGGATACGCAGTATTTT
-	TRBV10-3	TRBJ2-1	-	CASPNRNYNEQFF	TGTGCCAGCCCGAACAGGAATTACAATGAGCAGTTCTTC
-	TRBV5-5	TRBJ2-3	-	CASRITKWGDPDTQYF	TGTGCCAGCAGGATTACCAAGTGGGGAGACCCGGATACGCAGTATTTT
few	TRBV7-2	TRBJ2-1	TRBD2	CASSLVVLAGGYNEQFF	TGTGCCAGCAGCTTAGTTGTGCTAGCGGGAGGATACAATGAGCAGTTCTTC
-	TRBV5-1	TRBJ2-5	-	CASSFTSPETQYF	TGCGCCAGCAGCTTCACTAGCCCAGAGACCCAGTACTTC
-	TRBV18	TRBJ2-7	-	CASSIPVSDEQYF	TGTGCCAGCTCAATACCAGTATCGGACGAGCAGTACTTC
-	TRBV3-1	TRBJ1-2	-	CASSQAILGLSGYTF	TGTGCCAGCAGCCAAGCAATTCTCGGACTATCGGGCTACACCTTC
-	TRBV12-5	TRBJ1-2	-	CASAPSGGYGYTF	TGTGCTAGTGCCCCCTCCGGCGGCTATGGCTACACCTTC
few	TRBV6-2/TRBV6-3	TRBJ2-7	-	CASSDGGGYEQYF	TGTGCCAGCAGTGACGGAGGGGGCTACGAGCAGTACTTC
-	TRBV3-1	TRBJ2-1	-	CASSRRPGRPVNEQFF	TGTGCCAGCAGCCGTCGACCGGGACGCCCGGTCAATGAGCAGTTCTTC
-	TRBV6-5	TRBJ2-3	-	CVLGRDTQYF	TGTGTCCTTGGTAGAGATACGCAGTATTTT
-	TRBV4-2	TRBJ1-2	-	CASSQDGQGEYGYTF	TGTGCCAGCAGCCAAGACGGTCAGGGAGAATATGGCTACACCTTC
few	TRBV29-1	TRBJ2-3	-	CSVVGGGGQYF	TGCAGCGTTGTCGGGGGAGGGGGTCAGTATTTT
-	TRBV6-1	TRBJ2-7	TRBD2	CASTRLAGTSYEQYF	TGTGCCAGCACCCGACTAGCGGGTACCTCCTACGAGCAGTACTTC
-	TRBV7-2	TRBJ1-4	-	CASSLYREKLFF	TGTGCCAGCAGCTTATATAGGGAAAAACTGTTTTTT
-	TRBV7-9	TRBJ2-5	-	CASNVHRETQYF	TGTGCCAGCAACGTTCATAGAGAGACCCAGTACTTC
few	TRBV28	TRBJ2-7	TRBD2	CASLRAGDSYEQYF	TGTGCCAGCTTGCGAGCGGGAGATTCCTACGAGCAGTACTTC
few	TRBV29-1	TRBJ1-2	-	CSVEDTVQSGYTF	TGCAGCGTTGAAGACACAGTGCAGTCTGGCTACACCTTC
-	TRBV3-1	TRBJ2-1	TRBD1	CASSQWPGQIYNEQFF	TGTGCCAGCAGCCAATGGCCGGGACAGATATACAATGAGCAGTTCTTC
-	TRBV9	TRBJ2-1	-	CASSVGASRHNEQFF	TGTGCCAGCAGCGTAGGGGCTAGCCGACACAATGAGCAGTTCTTC
-	TRBV18	TRBJ2-1	-	CASSRPFRDSYNEQFF	TGTGCCAGCTCCAGGCCTTTTCGTGACTCCTACAATGAGCAGTTCTTC
-	TRBV3-1	TRBJ2-4	TRBD2	CASSQVAAPREQYF	TGTGCCAGCAGCCAAGTGGCTGCACCGCGGGAGCAGTACTTC
few	TRBV29-1	TRBJ1-2	TRBD1	CSVRQGRANYGYTF	TGCAGCGTCCGACAGGGCCGAGCTAACTATGGCTACACCTTC
-	TRBV29-1	TRBJ2-1	TRBD2	CSHSGRGDYEQFF	TGCAGCCACAGCGGGAGGGGCGACTATGAGCAGTTCTTC
-	TRBV3-1	TRBJ2-7	TRBD1	CASSQDFRTRQGEQYF	TGTGCCAGCAGCCAAGATTTCCGGACCCGACAGGGGGAGCAGTACTTC
-	TRBV29-1	TRBJ1-1	-	CSVGKTSNTEAFF	TGCAGCGTTGGCAAGACATCGAACACTGAAGCTTTCTTT
-	TRBV6-5	TRBJ2-7	TRBD1	CASRGDRLHYEQYF	TGTGCCAGCAGAGGGGACAGACTCCACTACGAGCAGTACTTC
-	TRBV29-1	TRBJ2-1	TRBD2	CSVEQGREGLSGNEQFF	TGCAGCGTTGAGCAAGGGCGGGAGGGCCTGTCTGGGAATGAGCAGTTCTTC
once	TRBV29-1	TRBJ2-2	-	CSVGKGSEYTGELFF	TGCAGCGTTGGAAAAGGCAGCGAATACACCGGGGAGCTGTTTTTT
-	TRBV3-1	TRBJ2-5	-	CASSQPRATETQYF	TGTGCCAGCAGCCAGCCCAGGGCGACAGAGACCCAGTACTTC
-	TRBV20-1	TRBJ2-7	TRBD2	CSARGLAGASYEQYF	TGCAGTGCTAGAGGTCTGGCGGGAGCGTCCTACGAGCAGTACTTC
few	TRBV4-3	TRBJ2-3	TRBD1	CASSRKAGTGLADTQYF	TGCGCCAGCAGCCGCAAAGCCGGGACAGGGTTGGCAGATACGCAGTATTTT
-	TRBV20-1	TRBJ2-5	-	CSAPVAGETQYF	TGCAGTGCCCCTGTAGCCGGAGAGACCCAGTACTTC
few	TRBV5-1	TRBJ2-3	TRBD2	CASSWDPLASGSNTDTQYF	TGCGCCAGCAGCTGGGACCCCCTCGCTAGCGGGAGCAACACAGATACGCAGTATTTT
-	TRBV28	TRBJ1-3	-	CASSPLRQSSGNTIYF	TGTGCCAGCAGTCCTCTACGACAGAGCTCTGGAAACACCATATATTTT
few	TRBV20-1	TRBJ2-1	TRBD2	CSPRDYKYNEQFF	TGCAGTCCCCGGGACTACAAATACAATGAGCAGTTCTTC
-	TRBV6-5	TRBJ2-7	TRBD1	CASSYMGGTGTEQYF	TGTGCCAGCAGTTACATGGGGGGGACAGGGACCGAGCAGTACTTC
-	TRBV7-3	TRBJ2-7	-	CASSLKVGSSYEQYF	TGTGCCAGCAGCTTAAAGGTCGGGAGCTCCTACGAGCAGTACTTC
few	TRBV4-3	TRBJ1-2	-	CASSQGSVGSRGYTF	TGCGCCAGCAGCCAAGGATCGGTCGGGAGTCGCGGCTACACCTTC
few	TRBV7-2	TRBJ2-5	TRBD2	CASSLSSGARETQYF	TGTGCCAGCAGCTTAAGTAGCGGGGCGAGGGAGACCCAGTACTTC
few	TRBV9	TRBJ1-1	TRBD1	CASSPRSTTGENTEAFF	TGTGCCAGCAGCCCGCGCTCAACAACAGGGGAGAACACTGAAGCTTTCTTT
-	TRBV5-1	TRBJ2-7	TRBD1	CASSFGTGGTEQYF	TGCGCCAGCAGCTTTGGGACAGGGGGCACCGAGCAGTACTTC
-	TRBV12-3/TRBV12-4	TRBJ1-5	TRBD1	CASSLEGAGNQPQHF	TGTGCCAGCAGTTTAGAGGGGGCCGGCAATCAGCCCCAGCATTTT
-	TRBV12-3/TRBV12-4	TRBJ1-6	-	CASSLARGTGHSSPLHF	TGTGCCAGCAGTTTAGCGAGGGGCACAGGGCACTCTTCACCCCTCCACTTT
few	TRBV20-1	TRBJ1-1	TRBD1	CSARVGDRGMNTEAFF	TGCAGTGCTAGAGTGGGGGACAGGGGGATGAACACTGAAGCTTTCTTT
-	TRBV4-3	TRBJ1-1	-	CASSTITGNTEAFF	TGCGCCAGCAGCACGATAACAGGGAACACTGAAGCTTTCTTT
-	TRBV5-1	TRBJ2-3	TRBD1	CASSSRDSPLDTQYF	TGCGCCAGCAGCTCCCGGGACAGCCCTCTAGATACGCAGTATTTT
-	TRBV4-3	TRBJ2-7	-	CASSQRGLNNEQYF	TGCGCCAGCAGCCAGCGTGGACTTAACAATGAGCAGTACTTC
-	TRBV28	TRBJ2-4	-	CASSFNGGKTKNIQYF	TGTGCCAGCAGTTTTAACGGGGGTAAAACCAAAAACATTCAGTACTTC